The 18 T cell receptor beta chains in this list originate from one sample, sequenced in a study of Tregs in tolerant kidney transplant recipients. The protocol was immunoSEQ multiplex PCR, while the TCRdb copy is restricted to in-frame clones and leaves out a portion. The sample records some 8,700 clones, roughly half being singletons. Antigens for these TCRs are unknown. The material sequenced was CD4+ T cells from blood cultured with allogeneic cells. The receptors derive from a human donor in good health.

This clone is termed medium-sized (0.01 to 0.1%). J is TRBJ2-5 and V is TRBV6-5; 8 bases agree with TRBD2. Germline V gene data show CDR1 as MNHEY and CDR2 as SVGAGI. The V and J ends lost 4 bases and 4 bases, in that order; junction bases with no gene match: 8. This CDR3 spans 15 amino acids. This chain's CDR3 is CASSWSGRVGETQYF. CDR3 nucleotides: TGTGCCAGCAGTTGGAGCGGGAGAGTCGGAGAGACCCAGTACTTC.

This clone has at least ten counts. The gene calls are TRBV10-3 and TRBJ2-3; TRBD1 matches 8 bases. The CDR3 extends over 16 amino acids. Germline V gene lookup returns CDR1 ENHRY and CDR2 SYGVKD. The V segment lost 11 bases and the J segment 0 bases; nucleotides outside the gene matches: 13. CDR3 residues: CAARAGQGASTDTQYF. The CDR3, as DNA: TGTGCCGCCCGTGCGGGGCAGGGGGCTAGCACAGATACGCAGTATTTT.

The V gene is TRBV5-4, the J gene TRBJ2-3, with 7 bases lining up with TRBD2. Germline assignment: CDR1 SGHNT and CDR2 YYREEE (reference sequence). This CDR3 contains 16 residues. The trim removed 0 bases at V and 1 base at J, leaving 5 bases unmatched. For the CDR3, the DNA is TGTGCCAGCAGCTTGGAGTCTAGCGGCCGCACAGATACGCAGTATTTT. Residues: CASSLESSGRTDTQYF.

CDR3 sequence: CASRSGGAYNEQFF. The CDR3 DNA reads as TGTGCCTCGCGGTCCGGTGGGGCATACAATGAGCAGTTCTTC. J is TRBJ2-1 and V is TRBV27; the D gene is possibly TRBD1 (5 bases). The CDR3 is 14 amino acids. V was pared by 11 bases and J by 4 bases, with 18 bases between. Germline V lookup: CDR1 MNHEY, CDR2 SMNVEV (reference sequence).

The chain recombines TRBV7-3 with TRBJ1-1; 7 nucleotides match TRBD1. CDR3 length: 14 residues. V was pared by 4 bases and J by 1 base, with 3 bases of the junction left unmatched. CDR1 is SGHTA and CDR2 is FQGTGA in the germline V gene. In nucleotides, the CDR3 is TGTGCCAGCAGCTCACAGGGGTCGAACACTGAAGCTTTCTTT. It is translated as CASSSQGSNTEAFF.

The rearrangement links TRBV7-2 to TRBJ2-7, with D tentatively TRBD2 (5 bases). Germline CDR1 SGHTA, CDR2 FQGNSA. Trimming pared 1 base from V and 4 bases from J, leaving 14 bases between. The CDR3 totals 15 residues. The CDR3 nucleotides read TGTGCCAGCAGCTTAGAGAGTGCGGGCACATACGAGCAGTACTTC. Encoded protein: CASSLESAGTYEQYF.

The genes are TRBV7-9 and TRBJ2-7, with TRBD1 matching over 8 bases. Germline V gene data show CDR1 as SEHNR and CDR2 as FQNEAQ (reference sequence). This CDR3 has 13 amino acids. V was pared by 5 bases and J by 8 bases, with 8 bases of the junction left unmatched. As DNA, the CDR3 is TGTGCCAGCAGCCCCGGACAGGGTACGAAGCAGTACTTC. Translation gives CASSPGQGTKQYF. The full variable domain, its missing parts supplied by reference TRBV7-9 and TRBJ2-7, is DTGVSQNPRHKITKRGQNVTFRCDPISEHNRLYWYRQTLGQGPEFLTYFQNEAQLEKSRLLSDRFSAERPKGSFSTLEIQRTEQGDSAMYLCASSPGQGTKQYFGPGTRLTVT.

Only a few counts were recorded for this clone. The rearrangement links TRBV5-4 to TRBJ2-3, with 13 nucleotides matching TRBD2. The CDR3 loop spans 15 amino acids. With 4 bases clipped from V and 8 bases from J, the junction kept 7 bases outside the gene matches. Per the germline V gene, CDR1 is SGHNT and CDR2 is YYREEE (reference sequence). The CDR3 loop reads CASSIRTSGSSTQYF. CDR3 in DNA: TGTGCCAGCAGCATTCGGACTAGCGGGAGCAGTACGCAGTATTTT.

This sequence joins TRBV6-5 and TRBJ1-6; D is perhaps TRBD1 (5 bases). V lost 6 bases and J lost 9, with 15 bases in between. The CDR3 is 14 amino acids. Germline CDR1 reads MNHEY; CDR2 reads SVGAGI. The CDR3 nucleotides read TGTGCCAGCAGCCGCGGACATCAGGCTTCACCCCTCCACTTT. Its translation is CASSRGHQASPLHF.

The chain carries TRBV30 and TRBJ1-4, with 9 bases identical to TRBD1. V dropped 5 bases and J dropped 5; count of bases not matched to a gene: 6. CDR1 and CDR2 (germline): GTSNPN, SVGIG (reference sequence). The CDR3 is made up of 14 amino acids. In DNA, the CDR3 is TGTGCCTGGGAAAGCGGGACAGGGAATGAAAAACTGTTTTTT. This gives the protein CAWESGTGNEKLFF. The full variable domain, in which reference TRBV30 and TRBJ1-4 provide the parts outside the CDR3, is SQTIHQWPATLVQPVGSPLSLECTVEGTSNPNLYWYRQAAGRGLQLLFYSVGIGQISSEVPQNLSASRPQDRQFILSSKKLLLSDSGFYLCAWESGTGNEKLFFGSGTQLSVL.

V is TRBV29-1 and J is TRBJ2-7; 7 positions match TRBD1. The CDR3 contains 16 residues. Per germline, CDR1 SQVTM and CDR2 ANQGSEA. V dropped 5 bases and J dropped 6; count of bases not matched to a gene: 19. CDR3 region: CSVPNPRRQGLCEQYF. CDR3 DNA: TGCAGCGTTCCTAACCCCCGGCGACAGGGATTATGCGAGCAGTACTTC.

The V and J genes are TRBV7-3 and TRBJ1-1, with D unclear. Looked up from germline, CDR1 is SGHTA and CDR2 is FQGTGA. CDR3 length equals 12 residues. Trimming left V 7 bases short and J 4 bases short, with 10 bases between. CDR3 nucleotides: TGTGCCAGCACCCAGAAAATCACTGAAGCTTTCTTT. Translating gives CASTQKITEAFF.

The V call is TRBV18, the J call TRBJ2-3; TRBD2 aligns across 8 bases. The CDR3 loop spans 16 amino acids. J lost 5 bases, V lost 5 bases, and 12 bases had no gene match. The V gene's germline CDR1 is KGHSH and CDR2 LQKENI. CDR3 coding DNA: TGTGCCAGCTCATTTATAGCGGGATACCATGGAGATACGCAGTATTTT. This translates into CASSFIAGYHGDTQYF.

This clone was found a few times. The chain links TRBV7-2 to TRBJ2-1; no definite D call. CDR1 SGHTA and CDR2 FQGNSA come from the germline V gene. The CDR3 has 12 amino acids. Trimming stripped 3 bases from V and 10 bases from J, with 10 bases between. The CDR3 DNA follows: TGTGCCAGCAGCTTGTTCTCTGGCGAGCAGTTCTTC. Its protein product is CASSLFSGEQFF.

The rearrangement joins TRBV18 to TRBJ2-1; D tentatively reads TRBD1 or TRBD2 (6 bases each). CDR1 and CDR2 (germline): KGHSH, LQKENI. This CDR3 has 14 residues. Trimming stripped 3 bases from V and 7 bases from J, with 13 bases between. Here the CDR3 reads CASSPVRGLNEQFF. DNA for the CDR3: TGTGCCAGCTCACCGGTCCGGGGGCTAAATGAGCAGTTCTTC.

This clone was found a few times. This chain connects TRBV7-2 to TRBJ1-1, with a tentative D call TRBD1 (6 bases). Germline loops: CDR1 SGHTA, CDR2 FQGNSA. V was pared by 1 base and J by 5 bases, with 14 bases between. The CDR3 runs to 15 residues. The CDR3 bases are TGTGCCAGCAGCTTAGTAGGCAGGGGCAGAACTGAAGCTTTCTTT. This sequence encodes CASSLVGRGRTEAFF.

The V gene is TRBV11-2, the J gene TRBJ2-3; D perhaps matches TRBD2 (6 bases). The V end was cut by 0 bases, the J end by 6 bases, with 13 bases between. Germline V gives CDR1 SGHAT, CDR2 FQNNGV. The CDR3 is made up of 15 amino acids. This chain's CDR3 is CASSLDSGLADTQYF. CDR3 coding DNA: TGTGCCAGCAGCTTAGATTCGGGCCTAGCGGATACGCAGTATTTT.

The J gene is TRBJ2-7, the V gene TRBV13; perhaps D is TRBD1 or TRBD2 (5 bases each). V was shortened by 2 bases and J by 2 bases, with 13 bases between the two germline ends. CDR3 length equals 15 residues. Germline V gives CDR1 PRHDT, CDR2 FYEKMQ (reference sequence). DNA for the CDR3: TGTGCCAGCAGCTTAAACGGGGCCCCTCCCTACGAGCAGTACTTC. The encoded protein is CASSLNGAPPYEQYF.